This TCR beta chain came from a study of blood T cell repertoires in COVID-19. The table came from immunoSEQ multiplex PCR; TCRdb's copy has only in-frame clones and leaves some out. This sample has approximately 270,000 clones, with roughly 84% found just once. CDR3 length: 15 residues. Trimming removed 4 bases from V and 5 bases from J, with 14 bases in between. Germline V gives CDR1 LGHDT, CDR2 YNNKEL (reference sequence). The V call is TRBV3-1 (or the pseudogene TRBV3-2), the J call TRBJ2-2, with D perhaps TRBD2 (6 bases). The sample comprised peripheral blood. The sequence was collected from a human donor with COVID-19, enrolled during active disease. The donor label of this sample is uncertain. For the CDR3, the DNA is TGTGCCAGCAGCCGGGGGACTGGGCGAACCGGGGAGCTGTTTTTT. Its translation: CASSRGTGRTGELFF.